These 7 T cell receptor beta chains were all obtained from the same sample, sequenced in a study of spatial heterogeneity in lung cancer. TCRdb itself ran the 5' RACE reads through MiXCR, one entry per CDR3 protein. Among about 43,000 distinct CDR3 sequences listed, 22% were seen once. The time point is: blood at routine non-recurrence follow-up after resection. The sample here was PBMCs, taken at follow-up. These receptors were collected from a female donor with early-stage non-small cell lung cancer.

The CDR3 coding sequence is TGTGCCAGCAGCCCCCACCCCCGGACTGGTAACAATGAGCAGTTCTTC. The encoded protein is CASSPHPRTGNNEQFF. This chain links TRBV7-9 with TRBJ2-1; possible D gene TRBD2, 5 bases. This CDR3 contains 16 residues. Germline CDR1 SEHNR, CDR2 FQNEAQ (reference sequence). V was shortened by 5 bases and J by 5 bases, with 19 bases between the two germline ends.

V is TRBV15 and J is TRBJ2-2, with 8 bases lining up with TRBD2. V was pared by 4 bases and J by 3 bases, with 4 bases of the junction left unmatched. This CDR3 contains 15 residues. Germline V gene sequence: CDR1 LNHNV, CDR2 YYDKDF (reference sequence). The CDR3 is CATSIGRGDTGELFF. The CDR3 nucleotides read TGTGCCACCAGCATCGGGAGGGGAGACACCGGGGAGCTGTTTTTT.

There are many counts of this clonotype. This chain connects TRBV12-3 or TRBV12-4 to TRBJ2-1; 7 bases are shared with TRBD2. This CDR3 is 14 amino acids long. V was clipped by 6 bases and J by 8 bases; unmatched bases: 10. The CDR3 DNA is TGTGCCAGCAGCCCACCGGGAGGAGGCGATGAGCAGTTCTTC. Translating gives CASSPPGGGDEQFF.

At least ten counts were recorded for this clonotype. The V call is TRBV19, the J call TRBJ2-5; 9 bases agree with TRBD2. CDR1 and CDR2 from the germline V gene are LNHDA and SQIVND (reference sequence). The CDR3 is made up of 15 amino acids. J lost 2 bases, V lost 8 bases, and 9 bases had no gene match. The CDR3 DNA is TGTGCCAGTGCAGACCAGCGGGGGGTACAAGAGACCCAGTACTTC. The encoded protein is CASADQRGVQETQYF.

This clonotype was found many times. CDR3 amino acids: CASSQDPGMDTGELFF. As DNA, the CDR3 is TGTGCCAGCAGCCAAGATCCAGGGATGGACACCGGGGAGCTGTTTTTT. The chain joins TRBV4-2 to TRBJ2-2, with D perhaps matching TRBD1 (5 bases). The CDR3 sequence is 16 residues long. The germline CDR1 and CDR2 sequences are LGHNA and YNFKEQ. The V end was cut by 0 bases, the J end by 3 bases, with 11 bases between.

The rearrangement joins TRBV4-2 to TRBJ2-7; perhaps D is TRBD1 or TRBD2 (5 bases each). The V end lost 3 bases, the J end lost 5 bases, and 11 bases lay between the germline ends. This CDR3 spans 13 amino acids. The germline CDR1 and CDR2 sequences are LGHNA and YNFKEQ. CDR3 region: CASSQLLGDEQYF. The CDR3 DNA follows: TGTGCCAGCAGCCAGTTACTAGGGGACGAGCAGTACTTC.

This clonotype showed up just once. The chain uses TRBV6-5 and TRBJ1-1; D might be TRBD1 (6 bases). This CDR3 spans 12 amino acids. Germline CDR1 reads MNHEY; CDR2 reads SVGAGI. Trimming stripped 4 bases from V and 9 bases from J, with 12 bases between. DNA of the CDR3: TGTGCCAGCAGTTCCTTAGGACAGAAAGCTTTCTTT. Translating it yields CASSSLGQKAFF.